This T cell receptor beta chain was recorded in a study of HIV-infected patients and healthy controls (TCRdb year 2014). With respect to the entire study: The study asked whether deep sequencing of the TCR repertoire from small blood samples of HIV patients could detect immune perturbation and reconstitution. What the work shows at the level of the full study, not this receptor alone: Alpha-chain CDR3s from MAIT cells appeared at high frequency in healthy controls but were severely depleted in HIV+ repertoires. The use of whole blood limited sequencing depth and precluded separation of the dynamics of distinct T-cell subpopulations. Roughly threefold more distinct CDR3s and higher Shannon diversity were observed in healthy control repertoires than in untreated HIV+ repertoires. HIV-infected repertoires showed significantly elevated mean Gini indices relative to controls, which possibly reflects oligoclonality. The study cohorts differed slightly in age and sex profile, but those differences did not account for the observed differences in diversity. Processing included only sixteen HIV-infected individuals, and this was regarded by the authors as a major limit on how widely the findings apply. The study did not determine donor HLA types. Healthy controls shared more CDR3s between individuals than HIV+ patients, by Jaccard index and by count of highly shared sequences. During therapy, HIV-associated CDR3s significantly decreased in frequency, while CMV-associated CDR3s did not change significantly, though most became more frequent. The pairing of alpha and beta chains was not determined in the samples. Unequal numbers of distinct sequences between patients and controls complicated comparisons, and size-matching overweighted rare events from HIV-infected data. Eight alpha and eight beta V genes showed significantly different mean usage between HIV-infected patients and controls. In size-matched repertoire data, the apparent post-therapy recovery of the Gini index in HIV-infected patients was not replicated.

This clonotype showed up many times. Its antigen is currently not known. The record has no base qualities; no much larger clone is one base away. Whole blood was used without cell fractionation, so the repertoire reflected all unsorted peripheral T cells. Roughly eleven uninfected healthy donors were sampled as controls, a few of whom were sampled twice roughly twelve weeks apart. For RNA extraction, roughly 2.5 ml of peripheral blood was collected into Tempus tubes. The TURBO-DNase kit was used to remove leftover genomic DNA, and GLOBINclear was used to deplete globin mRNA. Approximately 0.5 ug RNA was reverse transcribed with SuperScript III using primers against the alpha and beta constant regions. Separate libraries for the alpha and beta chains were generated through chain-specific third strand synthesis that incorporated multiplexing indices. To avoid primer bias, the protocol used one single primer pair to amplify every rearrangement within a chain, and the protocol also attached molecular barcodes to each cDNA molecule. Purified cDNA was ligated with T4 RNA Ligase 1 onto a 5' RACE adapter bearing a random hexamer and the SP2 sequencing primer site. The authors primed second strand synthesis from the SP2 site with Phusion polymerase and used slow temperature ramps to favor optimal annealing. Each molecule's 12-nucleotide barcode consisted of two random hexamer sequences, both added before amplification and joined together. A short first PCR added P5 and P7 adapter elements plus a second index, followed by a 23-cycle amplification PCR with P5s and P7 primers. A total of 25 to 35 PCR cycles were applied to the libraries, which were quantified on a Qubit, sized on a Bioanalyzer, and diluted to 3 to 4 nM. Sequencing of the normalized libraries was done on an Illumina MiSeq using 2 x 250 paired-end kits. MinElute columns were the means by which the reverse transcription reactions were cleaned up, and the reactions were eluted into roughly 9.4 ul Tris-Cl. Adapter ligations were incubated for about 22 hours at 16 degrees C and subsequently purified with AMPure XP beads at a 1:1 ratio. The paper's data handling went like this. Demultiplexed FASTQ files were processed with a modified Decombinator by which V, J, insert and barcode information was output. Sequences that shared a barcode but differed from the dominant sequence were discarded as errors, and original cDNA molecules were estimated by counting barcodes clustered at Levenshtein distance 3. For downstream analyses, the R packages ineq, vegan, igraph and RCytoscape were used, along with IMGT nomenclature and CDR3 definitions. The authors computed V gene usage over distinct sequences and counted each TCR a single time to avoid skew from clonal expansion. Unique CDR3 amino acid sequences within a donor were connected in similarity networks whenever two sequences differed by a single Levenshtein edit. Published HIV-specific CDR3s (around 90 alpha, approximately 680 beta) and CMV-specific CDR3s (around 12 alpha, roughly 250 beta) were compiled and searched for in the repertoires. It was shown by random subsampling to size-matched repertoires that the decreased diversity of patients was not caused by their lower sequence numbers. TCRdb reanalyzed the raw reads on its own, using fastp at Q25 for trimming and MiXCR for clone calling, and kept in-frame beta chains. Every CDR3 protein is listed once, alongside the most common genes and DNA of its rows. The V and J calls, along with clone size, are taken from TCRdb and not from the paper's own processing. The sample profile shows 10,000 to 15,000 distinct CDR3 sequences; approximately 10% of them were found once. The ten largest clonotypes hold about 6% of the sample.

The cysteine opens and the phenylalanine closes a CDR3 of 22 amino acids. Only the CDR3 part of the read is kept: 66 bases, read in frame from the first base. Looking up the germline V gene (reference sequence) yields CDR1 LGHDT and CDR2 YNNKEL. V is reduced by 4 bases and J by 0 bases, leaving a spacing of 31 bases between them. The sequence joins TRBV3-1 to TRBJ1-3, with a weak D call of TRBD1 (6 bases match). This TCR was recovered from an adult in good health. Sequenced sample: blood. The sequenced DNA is TGTGCCAGCAGCCCCACCCCTGGGAATGGGGCCTACAGGGCTTACTCTGGAAACACCATATATTTT. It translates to CASSPTPGNGAYRAYSGNTIYF.